The source of this T cell receptor (beta chain) is a study of blood T cell repertoires in COVID-19. The table lists this clone with a few counts. Profiled with immunoSEQ multiplex PCR; TCRdb holds only in-frame clones, not every one. The sample consists of about 110,000 clones, about two thirds of them appearing once. Material for sequencing was peripheral blood. The TCR was taken from a human donor with acute or convalescent COVID-19. The donor label of this sample is uncertain.

The CDR3 bases are TGTGCCAGCAGTGAAACTAGCGGGGGGCCGAATGAGCAGTTCTTC. It is translated as CASSETSGGPNEQFF. V and J are TRBV6-4 and TRBJ2-1; 12 nucleotides agree with TRBD2. Losses at the gene ends were 3 bases for V and 7 bases for J; bases not matched to a gene: 4. The CDR3 covers 15 residues. The germline V gene has CDR1 MRHNA and CDR2 SNTAGT.